This T cell receptor (beta chain) was captured by sequencing in a study of regulatory T cells in long-lasting Graves disease. J was trimmed by 4 bases and V by 7 bases; bases with no gene match: 13. This CDR3 has 17 residues. Germline-derived CDR1 and CDR2 are MNHNS and SASEGT. The time point was: persistent/refractory GD, antithyroid drugs over 5 years with positive TRAb. RNA from PBMCs was the source of the TCR library. CDR3 regions were amplified by Arm-PCR using iRepertoire HTBI primers to build TCR beta libraries. TCRdb reprocessed the multiplex PCR reads with MiXCR, giving one entry per CDR3 protein. The table includes 400,000 or so distinct CDR3 sequences, about a quarter detected once.

Source: peripheral blood mononuclear cells (PBMCs), taken when the disease was refractory, from a patient treated with antithyroid drugs. This rearrangement joins TRBV6-1 to TRBJ2-5, with 12 bases that match TRBD2. This clonotype was sampled from a female donor with Graves disease. The CDR3 sequence: CASKRTSGVGVGETQYF. The CDR3 DNA sequence: TGTGCCAGCAAAAGGACTAGCGGGGTTGGGGTTGGAGAGACCCAGTACTTC.